The clone carrying this TCR beta chain rates as medium-sized. No antigen is known for it. The data were obtained in a study of immune heterogeneity within non-small cell lung tumors. Multiplex PCR amplified the TCR beta CDR3 region. Its first round ran for 9 to 11 cycles with 32 V and 13 J primers. Each CDR3 protein gets one entry after TCRdb re-called the multiplex PCR reads with MiXCR. The table records 4,600 or so distinct CDR3 sequences, 36% of them present only once. V was pared by 5 bases and J by 8 bases, with 18 bases between. The CDR3 consists of 13 residues. Germline V gives CDR1 DFQATT, CDR2 SNEGSKA (reference sequence). Findings and limits, study-wide: Between one patient and another, high-frequency T-cell receptor beta clonotypes were largely distinct. Both recurring identical dominant CDR3 beta clonotypes and site-unique high-frequency clones were observed across tumor sites within a patient.

At 600 ng per sample, bulk tumor genomic DNA provided the template. Surgeons took several biopsies per primary tumor, spaced far apart, during surgery. Patients went through curative surgery, and their non-small cell lung cancer was untreated and newly diagnosed. Sample donors consisted of newly diagnosed non-small cell lung cancer patients who were undergoing surgery with curative intent. The sequencing sample was made of lung tumor tissue. This chain uses TRBV20-1 with TRBJ1-2; perhaps TRBD1 as D (6 bases). The receptor was isolated from a woman in her forties or fifties with non-small cell lung cancer. This CDR3 reads CSAQKPGTSGYTF. The CDR3 nucleotides are TGCAGTGCTCAGAAACCAGGGACATCGGGCTACACCTTC.